The 23 T cell receptor beta chains given below trace back to one sample, sequenced in a study of T cells in Graves' hyperthyroidism and ophthalmopathy. TCR beta CDR3 regions were amplified from RNA transcripts. HTBI primers were used for first-round RT-PCR of the TCR CDR3. TCRdb analysed the multiplex PCR reads with MiXCR anew, one entry per CDR3 protein. The sample lists hundreds of thousands of distinct CDR3 sequences, roughly 14% seen once, with around 4% in the top ten. The sample taken for sequencing was blood. These receptors all come from a woman aged 35 to 49 with Graves' ophthalmopathy.

This clonotype has at least ten counts. The chain is built from TRBV6-5 and TRBJ2-7; TRBD1 or TRBD2 may be the D gene (5 bases each). CDR3 length: 15 amino acids. Germline CDR1 reads MNHEY; CDR2 reads SVGAGI. The V gene lost 3 bases and the J gene lost 2 bases, with 14 bases spanning the gap. CDR3 nucleotide sequence: TGTGCCAGCAGTTATTCCGGGACCGAACCCTACGAGCAGTACTTC. This gives the protein CASSYSGTEPYEQYF.

This clonotype turned up a few times. The chain employs TRBV19 and TRBJ1-5; no clear D. V dropped 2 bases and J dropped 3 bases, with 8 bases sitting between them. Germline values: CDR1 LNHDA, CDR2 SQIVND (reference sequence). The CDR3 covers 14 residues. The CDR3 reads CASSIMDYNQPQHF. CDR3 nucleotides: TGTGCCAGTAGTATAATGGACTACAATCAGCCCCAGCATTTT.

Many counts were recorded for this clonotype. This chain links TRBV25-1 with TRBJ1-2; 7 nucleotides match TRBD1. The germline CDR1 and CDR2 sequences are MGHDK and SYGVNS. V was clipped by 2 bases and J by 8 bases; unmatched bases: 11. The CDR3 covers 15 residues. DNA for the CDR3: TGTGCCAGCAGTGAACAAGGGACAGCGGGATGGGGCTACACCTTC. Translation: CASSEQGTAGWGYTF.

This chain connects TRBV10-3 to TRBJ2-5; D remains ambiguous. Looked up from germline, CDR1 is ENHRY and CDR2 is SYGVKD. CDR3 length: 15 residues. The V end was cut by 10 bases, the J end by 5 bases, with 23 bases between. The CDR3 reads CATLMRNTYGETQYF. CDR3 coding DNA: TGTGCCACCTTAATGAGAAATACTTATGGGGAGACCCAGTACTTC.

V is TRBV15 and J is TRBJ2-2; D ambiguous. V lost 1 base to trimming and J lost 0 bases, with 6 bases between them. This CDR3 is 15 amino acids long. The germline CDR1 and CDR2 sequences are LNHNV and YYDKDF (reference sequence). This chain's CDR3 is CATSRVGPNTGELFF. CDR3 nucleotides: TGTGCCACCAGCAGAGTCGGGCCGAACACCGGGGAGCTGTTTTTT.

This clonotype was recorded at least ten times. The chain combines TRBV12-3 or TRBV12-4 with TRBJ1-1; 8 nucleotides align to TRBD1. The CDR3 runs to 16 residues. Trimming cost V 7 bases and J 0 bases; bases outside gene matches: 10. CDR3 bases: TGTGCCAGCACAGGACAGGGACTAATCATGAACACTGAAGCTTTCTTT. Translated, it gives CASTGQGLIMNTEAFF.

This clonotype was seen only a few times. V usage is TRBV4-3 and J usage is TRBJ2-5; a possible D gene is TRBD2 (6 bases). The germline gives CDR1 LGHNA, CDR2 YSLEER. Trimming pared 4 bases from V and 1 base from J, leaving 16 bases between. CDR3 size: 16 residues. CDR3 in amino acids: CASSLGMGSGQETQYF. The CDR3 DNA sequence: TGCGCCAGCAGCCTAGGAATGGGTAGCGGCCAAGAGACCCAGTACTTC.

The sample holds many counts of this clonotype. This chain links TRBV11-2 with TRBJ1-1; possibly TRBD1 for D (6 bases). The CDR3 extends over 14 amino acids. Per germline, CDR1 SGHAT and CDR2 FQNNGV. V was cut by 3 bases and J by 4 bases, with 12 bases left in between. The CDR3 spells CASSFRQAGTEAFF. Here the CDR3 DNA reads TGTGCCAGCAGCTTCCGACAGGCGGGCACTGAAGCTTTCTTT.

There are many counts of this clonotype. The chain links TRBV7-9 to TRBJ2-5; 8 bases are a match to TRBD2. The CDR3 extends over 13 amino acids. From germline, CDR1 is SEHNR and CDR2 FQNEAQ (reference sequence). The V segment lost 7 bases and the J segment 4 bases; nucleotides outside the gene matches: 5. CDR3 loop: CASTTLAGETQYF. The DNA for the CDR3 is TGTGCCAGCACCACCCTAGCGGGAGAGACCCAGTACTTC.

The table lists this clonotype with many counts. The chain couples TRBV7-2 to TRBJ1-2; the D is unclear. V lost 3 bases to trimming and J lost 1 base, with 9 bases between them. Germline V gene sequence: CDR1 SGHTA, CDR2 FQGNSA. The CDR3 extends over 14 amino acids. CDR3: CASSFSSVNYGYTF. In DNA, the CDR3 is TGTGCCAGCAGCTTTTCTAGCGTTAACTATGGCTACACCTTC.

This clonotype was counted at least ten times. The gene calls are TRBV2 and TRBJ1-1; TRBD1 is a possible D gene (6 bases). Germline CDR1 SNHLY, CDR2 FYNNEI. V was cut by 2 bases and J by 3 bases, with 16 bases left in between. The CDR3 length is 16 residues. The CDR3 sequence: CASSESPGARDTEAFF. CDR3 bases: TGTGCCAGCAGTGAATCTCCGGGGGCGCGGGACACTGAAGCTTTCTTT.

V is TRBV30 and J is TRBJ1-2, with 10 bases lining up with TRBD1. The germline V gene encodes CDR1 GTSNPN and CDR2 SVGIG (reference sequence). The CDR3 has 13 residues. With V trimmed by 4 bases and J by 8 bases, 7 bases remained unmatched. CDR3 bases: TGTGCCTGGACGGGACAGGGGATTGGCGGCTACACCTTC. Protein: CAWTGQGIGGYTF.

The chain links TRBV6-1 to TRBJ1-5, with D possibly matching TRBD1 (6 bases). V shed 1 base and J shed 0 bases, with 13 bases lying between them. CDR3 size: 17 residues. Per the germline V gene, CDR1 is MNHNS and CDR2 is SASEGT. CDR3 DNA: TGTGCCAGCAGTGAAGGGACAGCATTTCATAGCAATCAGCCCCAGCATTTT. It encodes CASSEGTAFHSNQPQHF.

This clonotype occurred many times. The chain has TRBV20-1 and TRBJ2-7, with TRBD2 matching over 8 bases. The CDR3 loop spans 15 amino acids. The junction had 11 bases not matched to a gene; V was cut back by 3 bases and J by 4 bases. Germline CDR1 reads DFQATT; CDR2 reads SNEGSKA (reference sequence). CDR3 nucleotides: TGCAGTGCTAGTACAATTCCTAGCGGGCTGTACGAGCAGTACTTC. Amino acid sequence: CSASTIPSGLYEQYF.

This clonotype was observed a few times. V gene TRBV12-3 or TRBV12-4 combines with J gene TRBJ1-1; 7 bases match TRBD1. The ends lost 2 bases at V and 11 bases at J; junction bases unmatched: 11. The length of the CDR3 is 14 residues. This CDR3 reads CASSLTSTGREAFF. Written as DNA, the CDR3 is TGTGCCAGCAGTTTAACCTCGACAGGGAGGGAGGCTTTCTTT.

This clonotype was found many times. The chain combines TRBV12-3 or TRBV12-4 with TRBJ2-4; D uncertain. The length of the CDR3 is 13 residues. Trimming shortened V by 3 bases and J by 5 bases, and 8 bases separated the two germline ends. The CDR3 sequence is CASSFGIQNIQYF. As DNA, the CDR3 is TGTGCCAGCAGTTTTGGGATTCAAAACATTCAGTACTTC.

The rearrangement links TRBV20-1 to TRBJ2-5; 7 nucleotides line up with TRBD1. With V trimmed by 5 bases and J by 5 bases, 11 bases remained unmatched. CDR1 and CDR2 (germline): DFQATT, SNEGSKA (reference sequence). The length of the CDR3 is 14 residues. CDR3 bases: TGCAGTGCTTCTATTTCACAGGGGTTGGAGACCCAGTACTTC. The encoded protein is CSASISQGLETQYF.

This clonotype was seen at least ten times. CDR3 in amino acids: CASSLLGTASYEQYF. The CDR3, as DNA: TGTGCCAGCAGTTTATTGGGGACAGCCTCCTACGAGCAGTACTTC. This chain joins TRBV28 and TRBJ2-7; TRBD1 aligns across 7 bases. Per the germline V gene, CDR1 is MDHEN and CDR2 is SYDVKM. Unmatched junction bases numbered 3, after V lost 1 base and J lost 0 bases. CDR3 length equals 15 residues.

This clonotype came up a few times. The V gene is TRBV29-1, the J gene TRBJ1-2; D ambiguous. V lost 4 bases, J lost 2 bases, and 11 bases lay in between. Germline CDR1 is SQVTM and CDR2 is ANQGSEA. The CDR3 has 13 amino acids. The CDR3, as DNA: TGCAGCGTTGGGCGGGTGGAGAACTATGGCTACACCTTC. Protein product: CSVGRVENYGYTF.

The table lists this clonotype with many counts. The genes are TRBV28 and TRBJ2-2, with 8 nucleotides matching TRBD2. Per germline, CDR1 MDHEN and CDR2 SYDVKM. This CDR3 is built from 17 residues. The V and J ends lost 8 bases and 0 bases, in that order; junction bases with no gene match: 11. The DNA for the CDR3 is TGTGCCAGCCGACCCCTTGAGACTAGCGCGAACACCGGGGAGCTGTTTTTT. It codes for CASRPLETSANTGELFF.

The chain combines TRBV20-1 with TRBJ2-6; D may correspond to TRBD1 or TRBD2 (6 bases each). The V gene's germline CDR1 is DFQATT and CDR2 SNEGSKA (reference sequence). The CDR3 is made up of 16 amino acids. Trimming took 5 bases from V and 0 from J, leaving 14 bases between them. As DNA, the CDR3 is TGCAGTGCTGGGGGTTGGGGGGCCTCTGGGGCCAACGTCCTGACTTTC. Amino acids: CSAGGWGASGANVLTF.

This clonotype came up a few times. V gene TRBV6-2 or TRBV6-3 combines with J gene TRBJ1-1, with 7 bases lining up with TRBD1. V gave up 4 bases and J gave up 5 bases; unmatched junction bases: 16. Germline CDR1 reads MNHEY; CDR2 reads SVGEGT. The CDR3 has 17 amino acids. CDR3 in DNA: TGTGCCAGCAGTTTCCATCAACCCGACAGGGTAGGGACTGAAGCTTTCTTT. Residues: CASSFHQPDRVGTEAFF.

The rearrangement links TRBV10-3 to TRBJ1-2, with no clear D. Germline V lookup: CDR1 ENHRY, CDR2 SYGVKD. The V end was cut by 1 base, the J end by 2 bases, with 8 bases between. There are 14 residues in the CDR3. The CDR3 coding sequence is TGTGCCATCAGTGAGTTCGGTGGAAACTATGGCTACACCTTC. The encoded protein is CAISEFGGNYGYTF.